The source of this T cell receptor beta chain is a study of blood T cells in healthy people across ages. Study-level findings and limits: Because sorting was not performed, PBMCs prevented conclusive naive versus antigen-experienced comparison.

To note about this clonotype: No antigen is known for it.

Primed by a sample-barcoded 5' primer and a J-beta primer mix, a second PCR proceeded for roughly 7 to 12 cycles. A single record per CDR3 protein comes from TCRdb applying MiXCR to the 5' RACE reads. The repertoire consists of some 710,000 distinct CDR3 sequences, with 20% to 25% occurring once and the leading ten covering approximately 20%. Germline trimming cut 2 bases from V and 6 bases from J; bases unmatched to any gene: 10. The CDR3 is 15 amino acids. They isolated at least 6 million PBMCs from each sample. The rearrangement joins TRBV12-3 or TRBV12-4 to TRBJ2-7; the match to TRBD1 covers 7 bases. The receptor was isolated from a man between 65 and 85 years old in good health. Sequences were obtained from blood. In DNA form, the CDR3 reads TGTGCCAGCAGTTTATCCCCGACAGGGACCTCCGAGCAGTACTTC. Amino acids: CASSLSPTGTSEQYF.